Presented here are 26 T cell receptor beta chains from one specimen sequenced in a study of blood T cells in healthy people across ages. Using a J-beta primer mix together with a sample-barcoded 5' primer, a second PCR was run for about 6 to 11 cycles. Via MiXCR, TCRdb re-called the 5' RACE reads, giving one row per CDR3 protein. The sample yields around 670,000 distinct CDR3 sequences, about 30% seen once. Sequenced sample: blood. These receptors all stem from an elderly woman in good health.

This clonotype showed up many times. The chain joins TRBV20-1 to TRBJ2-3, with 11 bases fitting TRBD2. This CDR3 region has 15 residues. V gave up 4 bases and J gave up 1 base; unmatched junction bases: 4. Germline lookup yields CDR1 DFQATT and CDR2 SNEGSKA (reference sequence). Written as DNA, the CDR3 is TGCAGTGCTACGATAGCGGGGGGGGGCACAGATACGCAGTATTTT. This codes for CSATIAGGGTDTQYF.

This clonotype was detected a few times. The CDR3 coding sequence is TGCAGTGCCGACAGGGGGCTCCACAATCAGCCCCAGCATTTT. It codes for CSADRGLHNQPQHF. The chain uses TRBV20-1 and TRBJ1-5; 10 bases line up with TRBD1. The trim removed 6 bases at V and 3 bases at J, leaving 5 bases unmatched. The CDR3 consists of 14 residues. Germline V gene sequence: CDR1 DFQATT, CDR2 SNEGSKA (reference sequence).

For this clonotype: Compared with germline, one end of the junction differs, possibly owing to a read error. CDR3 loop: CTSSLAGLQPQHF. The CDR3, as DNA: TGTACCAGCAGTTTAGCAGGATTGCAGCCCCAGCATTTT. The gene calls are TRBV12-3 or TRBV12-4 and TRBJ1-5, with no clear D. This CDR3 has 13 residues.

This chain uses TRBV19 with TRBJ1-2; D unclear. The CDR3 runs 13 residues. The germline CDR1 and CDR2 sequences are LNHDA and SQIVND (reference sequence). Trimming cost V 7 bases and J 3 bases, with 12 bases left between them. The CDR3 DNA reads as TGTGCCAGTACCGAGGACGGTGACTATGGCTACACCTTC. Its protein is CASTEDGDYGYTF.

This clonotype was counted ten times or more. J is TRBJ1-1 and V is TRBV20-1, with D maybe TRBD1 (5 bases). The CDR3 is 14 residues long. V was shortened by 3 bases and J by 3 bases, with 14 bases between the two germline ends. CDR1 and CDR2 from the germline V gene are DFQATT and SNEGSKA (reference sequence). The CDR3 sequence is CSARRDVGDTEAFF. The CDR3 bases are TGCAGTGCTAGGAGGGACGTCGGGGACACTGAAGCTTTCTTT.

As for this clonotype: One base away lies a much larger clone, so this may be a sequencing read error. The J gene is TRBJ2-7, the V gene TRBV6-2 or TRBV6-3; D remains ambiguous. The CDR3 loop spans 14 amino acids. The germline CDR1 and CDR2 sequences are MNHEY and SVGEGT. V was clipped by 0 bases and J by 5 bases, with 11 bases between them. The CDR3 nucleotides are TGTGCCAGCAGTTACTCGAGAGGTCGCGACGAGCAGTACTTC. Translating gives CASSYSRGRDEQYF.

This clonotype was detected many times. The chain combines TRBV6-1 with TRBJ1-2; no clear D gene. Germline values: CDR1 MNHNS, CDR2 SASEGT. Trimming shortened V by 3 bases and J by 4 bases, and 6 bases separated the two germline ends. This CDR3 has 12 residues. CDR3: CASSEAAYGYTF. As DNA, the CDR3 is TGTGCCAGCAGTGAGGCAGCCTATGGCTACACCTTC.

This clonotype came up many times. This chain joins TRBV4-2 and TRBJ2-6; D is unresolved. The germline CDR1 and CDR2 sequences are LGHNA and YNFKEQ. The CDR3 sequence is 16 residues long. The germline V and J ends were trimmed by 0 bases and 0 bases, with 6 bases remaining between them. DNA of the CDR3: TGTGCCAGCAGCCAAGACTGGGTCTCTGGGGCCAACGTCCTGACTTTC. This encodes CASSQDWVSGANVLTF.

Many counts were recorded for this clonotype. DNA for the CDR3: TGTGCCAGCAGCCCATCCTTTGGGGCAGTTAACTATGGCTACACCTTC. Translation gives CASSPSFGAVNYGYTF. V is TRBV9 and J is TRBJ1-2, with D perhaps matching TRBD1 (5 bases). This CDR3 has 16 residues. Deletions cut 4 bases from V and 1 base from J, with 17 bases between. Germline lookup yields CDR1 SGDLS and CDR2 YYNGEE.

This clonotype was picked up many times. The chain's CDR3 is CASAWEGIGGEQYF. In nucleotides, the CDR3 is TGTGCCAGCGCTTGGGAAGGTATTGGGGGCGAGCAGTACTTC. V is TRBV6-2 or TRBV6-3 and J is TRBJ2-7; D is tentatively TRBD1 or TRBD2 (5 bases each). Trimming removed 8 bases from V and 6 bases from J, with 20 bases in between. This CDR3 is 14 amino acids long. Germline V CDR1 and CDR2: MNHEY, SVGEGT.

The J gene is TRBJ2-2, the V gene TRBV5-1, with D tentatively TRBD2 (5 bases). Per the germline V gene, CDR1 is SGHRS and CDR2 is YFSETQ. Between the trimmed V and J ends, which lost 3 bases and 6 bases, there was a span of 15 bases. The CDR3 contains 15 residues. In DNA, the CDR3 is TGCGCCAGCAGCTCTAGCATGAGATCCGCCGGGGAGCTGTTTTTT. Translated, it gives CASSSSMRSAGELFF.

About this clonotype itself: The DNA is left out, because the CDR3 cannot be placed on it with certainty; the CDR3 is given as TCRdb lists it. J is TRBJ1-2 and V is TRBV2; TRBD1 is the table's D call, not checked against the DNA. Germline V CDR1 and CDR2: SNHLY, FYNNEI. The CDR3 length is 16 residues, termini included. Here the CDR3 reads CASKRTGTDRRYGCTF.

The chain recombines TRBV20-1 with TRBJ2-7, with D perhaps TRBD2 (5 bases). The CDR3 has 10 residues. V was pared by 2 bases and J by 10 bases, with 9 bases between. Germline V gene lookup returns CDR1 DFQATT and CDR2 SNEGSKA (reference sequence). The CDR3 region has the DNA TGCAGTGCTAGATGGGAGATCCAGTACTTC. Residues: CSARWEIQYF.

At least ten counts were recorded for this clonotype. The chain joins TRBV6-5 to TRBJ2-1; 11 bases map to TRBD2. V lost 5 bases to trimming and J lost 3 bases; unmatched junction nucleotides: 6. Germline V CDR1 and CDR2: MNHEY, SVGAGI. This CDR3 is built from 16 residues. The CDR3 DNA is TGTGCCAGCAGTCAACTTCTAGCGGGGGGCTACAATGAGCAGTTCTTC. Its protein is CASSQLLAGGYNEQFF.

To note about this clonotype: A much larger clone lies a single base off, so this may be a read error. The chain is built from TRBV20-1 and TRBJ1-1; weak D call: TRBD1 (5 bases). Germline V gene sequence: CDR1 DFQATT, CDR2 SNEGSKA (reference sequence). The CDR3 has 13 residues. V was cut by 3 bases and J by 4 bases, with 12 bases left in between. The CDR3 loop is CSASSPGSTEAFF. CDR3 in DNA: TGCAGTGCTAGTTCGCCAGGGAGCACTGAAGCTTTCTTT.

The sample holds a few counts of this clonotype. The CDR3 spells CASSRDGTTNEKLFF. The CDR3 region has the DNA TGCGCCAGCAGCCGGGACGGGACAACTAATGAAAAACTGTTTTTT. The V call is TRBV5-1, the J call TRBJ1-4; D is possibly TRBD1 (5 bases). Trimming shortened V by 4 bases and J by 0 bases, and 10 bases separated the two germline ends. The length of the CDR3 is 15 residues. The germline gives CDR1 SGHRS, CDR2 YFSETQ.

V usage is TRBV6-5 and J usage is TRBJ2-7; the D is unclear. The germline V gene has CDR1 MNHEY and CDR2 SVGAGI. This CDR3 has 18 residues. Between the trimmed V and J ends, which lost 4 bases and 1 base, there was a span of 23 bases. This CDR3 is CASSSLVGTASLSYEQYF. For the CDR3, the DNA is TGTGCCAGCAGTTCTCTGGTGGGTACGGCTTCCTTATCCTACGAGCAGTACTTC.

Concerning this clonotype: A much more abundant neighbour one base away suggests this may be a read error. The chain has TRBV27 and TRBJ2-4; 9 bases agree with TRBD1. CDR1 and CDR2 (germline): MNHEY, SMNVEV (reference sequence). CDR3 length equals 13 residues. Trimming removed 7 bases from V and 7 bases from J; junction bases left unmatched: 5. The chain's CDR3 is CASNTGTGNIQYF. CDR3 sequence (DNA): TGTGCCAGCAATACCGGGACAGGGAACATTCAGTACTTC.

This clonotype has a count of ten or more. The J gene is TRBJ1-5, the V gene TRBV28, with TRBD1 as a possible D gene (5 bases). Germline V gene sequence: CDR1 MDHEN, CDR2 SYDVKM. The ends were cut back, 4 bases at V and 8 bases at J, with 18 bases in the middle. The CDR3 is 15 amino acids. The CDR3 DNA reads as TGTGCCAGCAGTTCGTCCGGGACTGGGGGAGAGCCCCAGCATTTT. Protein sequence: CASSSSGTGGEPQHF.

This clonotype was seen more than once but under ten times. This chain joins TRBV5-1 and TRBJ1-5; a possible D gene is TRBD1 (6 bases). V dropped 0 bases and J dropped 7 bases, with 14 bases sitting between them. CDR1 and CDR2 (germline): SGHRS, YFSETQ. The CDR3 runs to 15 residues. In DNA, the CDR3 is TGCGCCAGCAGCTTGGTCGCGGGGCAGGGGCAGCCCCAGCATTTT. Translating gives CASSLVAGQGQPQHF.

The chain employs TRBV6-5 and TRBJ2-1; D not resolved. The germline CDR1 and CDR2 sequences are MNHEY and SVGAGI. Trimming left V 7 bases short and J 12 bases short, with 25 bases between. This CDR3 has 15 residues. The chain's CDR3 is CASTKTILSPNAQFF. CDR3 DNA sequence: TGTGCCAGCACTAAGACAATACTCTCGCCCAACGCGCAGTTCTTC.

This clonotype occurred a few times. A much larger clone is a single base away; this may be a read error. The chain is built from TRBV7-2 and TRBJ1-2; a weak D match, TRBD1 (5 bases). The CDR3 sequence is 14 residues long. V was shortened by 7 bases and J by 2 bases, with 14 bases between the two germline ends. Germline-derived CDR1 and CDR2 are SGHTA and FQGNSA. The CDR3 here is CASNPTDLNYGYTF. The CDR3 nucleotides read TGTGCCAGCAACCCGACAGACCTAAACTATGGCTACACCTTC.

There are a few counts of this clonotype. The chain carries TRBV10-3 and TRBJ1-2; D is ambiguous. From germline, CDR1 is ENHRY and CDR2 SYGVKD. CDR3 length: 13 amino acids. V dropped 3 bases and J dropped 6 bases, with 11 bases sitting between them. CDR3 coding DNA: TGTGCCATCAGTGATGGAGGGTTGCATGGCTACACCTTC. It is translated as CAISDGGLHGYTF.

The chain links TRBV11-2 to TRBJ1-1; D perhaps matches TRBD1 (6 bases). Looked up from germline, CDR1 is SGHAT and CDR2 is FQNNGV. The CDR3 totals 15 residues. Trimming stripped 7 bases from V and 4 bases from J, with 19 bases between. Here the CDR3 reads CASNVLGVGGTEAFF. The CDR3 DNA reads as TGTGCCAGCAACGTATTAGGTGTAGGGGGCACTGAAGCTTTCTTT.

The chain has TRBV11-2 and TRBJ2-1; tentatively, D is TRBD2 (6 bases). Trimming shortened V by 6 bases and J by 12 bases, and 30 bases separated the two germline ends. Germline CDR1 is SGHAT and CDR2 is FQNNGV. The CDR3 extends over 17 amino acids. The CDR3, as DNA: TGTGCCAGCAGTCTTAGGGGTGGGGACTGGGGATCTAGGGTGCAGTTCTTC. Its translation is CASSLRGGDWGSRVQFF.

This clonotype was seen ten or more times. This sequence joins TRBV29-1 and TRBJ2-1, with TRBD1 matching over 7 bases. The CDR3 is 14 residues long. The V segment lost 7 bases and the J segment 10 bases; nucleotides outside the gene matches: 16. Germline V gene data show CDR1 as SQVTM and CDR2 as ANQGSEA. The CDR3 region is CSETTGEYNAEQFF. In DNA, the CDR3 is TGCAGCGAAACAACAGGGGAATACAATGCGGAGCAGTTCTTC.